Listed below are T cell receptor beta chains from one sample, sequenced in a study of blood T cell repertoires in COVID-19. TCRdb's table, derived via immunoSEQ multiplex PCR, lists solely in-frame clones and lacks some. The sample holds roughly 150,000 clones; around 85% are singletons and the top ten take 6.5% to 9.5%. The sample taken for sequencing was peripheral blood. The receptors originated from a woman of 80 years or more with COVID-19, enrolled during active disease. CDR3s include the opening cysteine and the closing phenylalanine or tryptophan. Each record gives: V gene, clone size, CDR3 length, J gene, D gene, CDR3 protein, CDR3 DNA. The D gene is left open where the match is weak. Size values are once, few and many counts, or a class for expanded clones, and some rows have none.

v_call: TRBV9
clone_size: once
cdr3_length: 13
j_call: TRBJ2-3
d_call: NA
cdr3_aa: CASSAQGGDTQYF
cdr3_nt: TGTGCCAGCAGCGCGCAGGGAGGAGATACGCAGTATTTT

v_call: TRBV10-3
clone_size: few
cdr3_length: 13
j_call: TRBJ1-1
d_call: NA
cdr3_aa: CAISGTQNTEAFF
cdr3_nt: TGTGCCATCAGTGGGACACAGAACACTGAAGCTTTCTTT

v_call: TRBV6-5
clone_size: once
cdr3_length: 12
j_call: TRBJ1-2
d_call: NA
cdr3_aa: CASRTLEGGYTF
cdr3_nt: TGTGCCAGCAGGACGCTCGAGGGAGGCTACACCTTC

v_call: TRBV5-6
clone_size: NA
cdr3_length: 15
j_call: TRBJ2-1
d_call: NA
cdr3_aa: CASSLVTSQINEQFF
cdr3_nt: TGTGCCAGCAGCTTGGTTACTAGCCAAATTAATGAGCAGTTCTTC

v_call: TRBV27
clone_size: NA
cdr3_length: 14
j_call: TRBJ1-2
d_call: TRBD1
cdr3_aa: CASSLIGDRGGYTF
cdr3_nt: TGTGCCAGCAGTTTAATTGGGGACAGGGGTGGCTACACCTTC

v_call: TRBV7-9
clone_size: NA
cdr3_length: 13
j_call: TRBJ1-1
d_call: NA
cdr3_aa: CASSLPGNTEAFF
cdr3_nt: TGTGCCAGCAGCTTACCAGGAAACACTGAAGCTTTCTTT

v_call: TRBV3-1/TRBV3-2
clone_size: NA
cdr3_length: 17
j_call: TRBJ2-1
d_call: TRBD2
cdr3_aa: CASSQGALAGGPREQFF
cdr3_nt: TGTGCCAGCAGCCAAGGGGCCCTAGCGGGGGGGCCACGGGAGCAGTTCTTC

v_call: TRBV19
clone_size: NA
cdr3_length: 13
j_call: TRBJ1-2
d_call: NA
cdr3_aa: CASRLGRNYGYTF
cdr3_nt: TGTGCCAGTAGATTGGGGAGGAACTATGGCTACACCTTC

v_call: TRBV20-1
clone_size: NA
cdr3_length: 10
j_call: TRBJ2-3
d_call: NA
cdr3_aa: CSATYGGLYF
cdr3_nt: TGCAGTGCTACCTACGGGGGACTGTATTTT

v_call: TRBV24-1
clone_size: NA
cdr3_length: 17
j_call: TRBJ2-2
d_call: TRBD1
cdr3_aa: CATSARRGQVNTGELFF
cdr3_nt: TGTGCCACCAGTGCGAGACGGGGACAGGTGAACACCGGGGAGCTGTTTTTT

v_call: TRBV6-5
clone_size: NA
cdr3_length: 15
j_call: TRBJ1-2
d_call: NA
cdr3_aa: CASSSTLGGVGGYTF
cdr3_nt: TGTGCCAGCAGTTCCACCCTCGGAGGGGTCGGGGGCTACACCTTC

v_call: TRBV5-6
clone_size: NA
cdr3_length: 12
j_call: TRBJ1-5
d_call: NA
cdr3_aa: CASSFLNQPQHF
cdr3_nt: TGTGCCAGCAGCTTTCTAAATCAGCCCCAGCATTTT

v_call: TRBV4-2
clone_size: few
cdr3_length: 16
j_call: TRBJ1-2
d_call: NA
cdr3_aa: CASSQGGAKLDYGYTF
cdr3_nt: TGTGCCAGCAGCCAAGGCGGCGCCAAGCTAGACTATGGCTACACCTTC

v_call: TRBV28
clone_size: once
cdr3_length: 15
j_call: TRBJ1-5
d_call: TRBD1
cdr3_aa: CASSLTGVGNQPQHF
cdr3_nt: TGTGCCAGCAGTTTGACAGGGGTGGGCAATCAGCCCCAGCATTTT

v_call: TRBV5-6
clone_size: NA
cdr3_length: 15
j_call: TRBJ1-2
d_call: TRBD1
cdr3_aa: CASSPPDRGPYGYTF
cdr3_nt: TGTGCCAGCAGCCCCCCTGACAGGGGTCCCTATGGCTACACCTTC

v_call: TRBV19
clone_size: NA
cdr3_length: 15
j_call: TRBJ2-1
d_call: TRBD1
cdr3_aa: CASKSMGQGEPEQFF
cdr3_nt: TGTGCCAGTAAATCGATGGGACAGGGAGAACCAGAGCAGTTCTTC

v_call: TRBV11-2
clone_size: NA
cdr3_length: 15
j_call: TRBJ2-7
d_call: NA
cdr3_aa: CASRPQQGSSYEQYF
cdr3_nt: TGTGCCAGCAGGCCTCAACAGGGAAGCTCCTACGAGCAGTACTTC

v_call: TRBV5-1
clone_size: NA
cdr3_length: 15
j_call: TRBJ2-5
d_call: TRBD1
cdr3_aa: CASSVTGTGEETQYF
cdr3_nt: TGCGCCAGCAGCGTCACCGGGACAGGGGAAGAGACCCAGTACTTC

v_call: TRBV6-5
clone_size: NA
cdr3_length: 14
j_call: TRBJ2-3
d_call: TRBD2
cdr3_aa: CASNLAGAGDTQYF
cdr3_nt: TGTGCCAGCAACCTAGCGGGGGCCGGGGATACGCAGTATTTT

v_call: TRBV7-3
clone_size: NA
cdr3_length: 14
j_call: TRBJ2-1
d_call: NA
cdr3_aa: CASSKQDSYNEQFF
cdr3_nt: TGTGCCAGCAGCAAACAGGACTCCTACAATGAGCAGTTCTTC

v_call: TRBV5-1
clone_size: NA
cdr3_length: 16
j_call: TRBJ2-2
d_call: NA
cdr3_aa: CASSPGPSRGTGELFF
cdr3_nt: TGCGCCAGCAGCCCCGGACCCTCGCGGGGCACCGGGGAGCTGTTTTTT

v_call: TRBV24-1
clone_size: NA
cdr3_length: 14
j_call: TRBJ2-3
d_call: TRBD2
cdr3_aa: CATAPSGRRDTQYF
cdr3_nt: TGTGCCACAGCCCCCAGCGGGAGAAGAGATACGCAGTATTTT

v_call: TRBV19
clone_size: NA
cdr3_length: 15
j_call: TRBJ1-5
d_call: NA
cdr3_aa: CASSITGSGNQPQHF
cdr3_nt: TGTGCCAGTAGTATCACAGGGAGTGGCAATCAGCCCCAGCATTTT

v_call: TRBV3-1/TRBV3-2
clone_size: NA
cdr3_length: 13
j_call: TRBJ2-3
d_call: NA
cdr3_aa: CASSPGVTDTQYF
cdr3_nt: TGTGCCAGCAGTCCCGGGGTCACAGATACGCAGTATTTT

v_call: TRBV19
clone_size: NA
cdr3_length: 12
j_call: TRBJ1-1
d_call: TRBD1
cdr3_aa: CASTLGQGEAFF
cdr3_nt: TGTGCCAGTACCTTGGGACAGGGGGAAGCTTTCTTT

v_call: TRBV7-3
clone_size: NA
cdr3_length: 15
j_call: TRBJ2-5
d_call: NA
cdr3_aa: CASSPGLGGQETQYF
cdr3_nt: TGTGCCAGCAGCCCCGGCTTAGGCGGGCAAGAGACCCAGTACTTC

v_call: TRBV7-2
clone_size: NA
cdr3_length: 13
j_call: TRBJ1-1
d_call: NA
cdr3_aa: CASSGKVEWEAFF
cdr3_nt: TGTGCCAGCAGTGGAAAGGTGGAGTGGGAAGCTTTCTTT

v_call: TRBV29-1
clone_size: NA
cdr3_length: 13
j_call: TRBJ2-2
d_call: NA
cdr3_aa: CSVATVNTGELFF
cdr3_nt: TGCAGCGTTGCCACAGTGAACACCGGGGAGCTGTTTTTT